The 24 T cell receptor beta chains below were found in one sample sequenced in a study of blood T cells in healthy people across ages. For the second PCR, which ran for about 7 to 11 cycles, a sample-barcoded 5' primer and a J-beta primer mix were used. Each CDR3 protein gets one entry after TCRdb re-called the 5' RACE reads with MiXCR. This table has fewer than 1,200,000 distinct CDR3 sequences, approximately 26% appearing once. Another study also made use of these data, one on T cells of mothers and their children.

Sequencing was done on a sample of blood. The receptor set was obtained from a girl aged 2 to 9 in good health.

This sequence joins TRBV12-3 or TRBV12-4 and TRBJ2-3; 8 bases match TRBD1. The CDR3 totals 15 residues. Unmatched junction bases numbered 7, after V lost 6 bases and J lost 2 bases. The CDR3 region has the DNA TGTGCCAGCAGCAAACGACAGGGGCTCACAGATACGCAGTATTTT. Translation: CASSKRQGLTDTQYF.

This clonotype was found a few times. The rearrangement joins TRBV6-6 to TRBJ2-3; 11 bases are a match to TRBD2. The CDR3 extends over 16 amino acids. With 2 bases clipped from V and 0 bases from J, the junction kept 1 base outside the gene matches. Per the germline V gene, CDR1 is MNHNY and CDR2 is SVGAGI (reference sequence). CDR3 in amino acids: CASSYRTSGSTDTQYF. The CDR3 DNA reads as TGTGCCAGCAGTTACAGGACTAGCGGGAGCACAGATACGCAGTATTTT.

This clonotype was observed a few times. The chain employs TRBV20-1 and TRBJ2-5; 9 bases fit TRBD2. The DNA end lines up better with TRBJ2-7; the J call may be wrong. Germline-derived CDR1 and CDR2 are DFQATT and SNEGSKA (reference sequence). The CDR3 length is 15 residues. The CDR3 spells CSAPALAGKPYEQYF. The CDR3 DNA sequence: TGCAGTGCCCCTGCTCTAGCGGGAAAACCCTACGAGCAGTACTTC.

This clonotype was seen just once. The chain joins TRBV9 to TRBJ1-2; D is undetermined. This CDR3 comprises 14 residues. Trimming removed 4 bases at V and 0 bases at J, with 10 bases between. Germline CDR1 is SGDLS and CDR2 is YYNGEE. The CDR3 DNA follows: TGTGCCAGCAGCCTTCTCGGTACTAACTATGGCTACACCTTC. It encodes CASSLLGTNYGYTF. The variable domain in full, with the rest retrieved from reference TRBV9 and TRBJ1-2, is DSGVTQTPKHLITATGQRVTLRCSPRSGDLSVYWYQQSLDQGLQFLIQYYNGEERAKGNILERFSAQQFPDLHSELNLSSLELGDSALYFCASSLLGTNYGYTFGSGTRLTVV.

This clonotype was seen repeatedly, ten times or more. V usage is TRBV6-1 and J usage is TRBJ2-7; no clear D gene. Germline lookup yields CDR1 MNHNS and CDR2 SASEGT. V lost 2 bases and J lost 4, with 3 bases in between. CDR3 length: 11 residues. The CDR3 loop is CASSEMYEQYF. CDR3 coding DNA: TGTGCCAGCAGTGAAATGTACGAGCAGTACTTC.

The J gene is TRBJ1-5, the V gene TRBV12-3 or TRBV12-4, with D possibly TRBD1 on 5 matching bases. The CDR3 consists of 15 residues. Trimming cost V 3 bases and J 3 bases, with 12 bases left between them. The CDR3 DNA follows: TGTGCCAGCAGTTTTCGGGGGAGGATCAATCAGCCCCAGCATTTT. Protein sequence: CASSFRGRINQPQHF.

This chain links TRBV4-1 with TRBJ2-7; either TRBD1 or TRBD2 may supply D (5 bases each). This CDR3 comprises 15 residues. In germline, CDR1 is MGHRA, CDR2 YSYEKL. The germline V and J ends were trimmed by 1 base and 2 bases, with 12 bases remaining between them. DNA of the CDR3: TGCGCCAGCAGCCAAGTAGGGGACCACCCCTACGAGCAGTACTTC. It is translated as CASSQVGDHPYEQYF.

The chain uses TRBV11-2 and TRBJ2-5; 7 bases fit TRBD2. The CDR3 spans 15 residues. CDR1 SGHAT and CDR2 FQNNGV come from the germline V gene. V dropped 3 bases and J dropped 4; count of bases not matched to a gene: 8. In nucleotides, the CDR3 is TGTGCCAGCAGCTTTCGACTAGCCCTCCGAGAGACCCAGTACTTC. Its translation: CASSFRLALRETQYF.

This clonotype has ten or more counts. The chain carries TRBV12-3 or TRBV12-4 and TRBJ1-2, with 7 positions matching TRBD1. The trim removed 5 bases at V and 4 bases at J, leaving 10 bases unmatched. The CDR3 totals 15 residues. The DNA of the CDR3 is TGTGCCAGCAGTGGGACAGTGGGGCCCCCCTATGGCTACACCTTC. Its protein product is CASSGTVGPPYGYTF.

The V and J genes are TRBV6-1 and TRBJ1-1; TRBD1 is a possible D gene (6 bases). V was trimmed by 3 bases and J by 0 bases, leaving 17 bases between them. In germline, CDR1 is MNHNS, CDR2 SASEGT. This CDR3 has 17 amino acids. Here the CDR3 reads CASSDPDRLVMNTEAFF. CDR3 DNA sequence: TGTGCCAGCAGTGACCCGGACAGATTGGTCATGAACACTGAAGCTTTCTTT.

The V gene is TRBV18, the J gene TRBJ2-1; tentative D call: TRBD2 (6 bases). V was shortened by 1 base and J by 8 bases, with 15 bases between the two germline ends. Looked up from germline, CDR1 is KGHSH and CDR2 is LQKENI. The CDR3 length is 15 residues. CDR3 in amino acids: CASSPLYGSTDEQFF. CDR3 nucleotides: TGTGCCAGCTCACCACTCTACGGGAGCACCGATGAGCAGTTCTTC.

This clonotype was detected a few times. DNA of the CDR3: TGCAGCGTTGAACCGGTTCTACAAGAGACCCAGTACTTC. This gives the protein CSVEPVLQETQYF. The chain combines TRBV29-1 with TRBJ2-5; D remains ambiguous. Per the germline V gene, CDR1 is SQVTM and CDR2 is ANQGSEA. Trimming stripped 2 bases from V and 2 bases from J, with 9 bases between. CDR3 length: 13 residues.

This chain connects TRBV2 to TRBJ2-5; 7 bases are shared with TRBD1. Germline V gives CDR1 SNHLY, CDR2 FYNNEI. V was pared by 9 bases and J by 5 bases, with 6 bases of the junction left unmatched. The CDR3 consists of 12 residues. CDR3 protein: CARQDRDETQYF. The CDR3 DNA reads as TGTGCCAGACAAGACAGGGATGAGACCCAGTACTTC.

The chain links TRBV29-1 to TRBJ2-5, with TRBD2 identical over 7 bases. The CDR3 is 14 residues long. The junction had 8 bases not matched to a gene; V was cut back by 2 bases and J by 5 bases. Germline V gene sequence: CDR1 SQVTM, CDR2 ANQGSEA. This chain's CDR3 is CSVEYSGGGETQYF. CDR3 in DNA: TGCAGCGTTGAATATTCGGGGGGAGGCGAGACCCAGTACTTC.

The CDR3 loop reads CASSQEQRDQNIQYF. The DNA of the CDR3 is TGCGCCAGCAGCCAAGAACAAAGGGACCAAAACATTCAGTACTTC. The chain links TRBV4-1 to TRBJ2-4; D possibly matches TRBD1 or TRBD2 (5 bases each). V lost 0 bases, J lost 5 bases, and 11 bases lay in between. There are 15 residues in the CDR3. In germline, CDR1 is MGHRA, CDR2 YSYEKL.

This chain uses TRBV20-1 with TRBJ2-7, with D possibly matching TRBD2 (6 bases). This CDR3 comprises 15 residues. V was pared by 6 bases and J by 3 bases, with 21 bases between. Germline CDR1 is DFQATT and CDR2 is SNEGSKA (reference sequence). The CDR3 spells CSADYSREVGYEQYF. CDR3 bases: TGCAGTGCGGATTATAGCAGGGAGGTCGGCTACGAGCAGTACTTC.

This clonotype was seen a handful of times. The chain combines TRBV12-3 or TRBV12-4 with TRBJ2-1; D ambiguous. The CDR3 runs 18 residues. V lost 2 bases, J lost 0 bases, and 17 bases lay in between. CDR3 nucleotide sequence: TGTGCCAGCAGTTTAAGCTATCTCGTTGGTAGCTCCTACAATGAGCAGTTCTTC. Translated: CASSLSYLVGSSYNEQFF.

The gene calls are TRBV7-2 and TRBJ2-5; D possibly uses TRBD1 or TRBD2 (7 bases each). The germline V gene encodes CDR1 SGHTA and CDR2 FQGNSA. This CDR3 has 15 residues. V gave up 0 bases and J gave up 4 bases, with 12 bases separating them. The CDR3 bases are TGTGCCAGCAGCTTAGCCGCCAGGGGGGGAGAGACCCAGTACTTC. It translates to CASSLAARGGETQYF.

The CDR3 DNA sequence: TGCAGCGTTGATCGAGTGGGTGAGCAGTTCTTC. This translates into CSVDRVGEQFF. J is TRBJ2-1 and V is TRBV29-1; D not resolved. The V end lost 3 bases, the J end lost 9 bases, and 9 bases lay between the germline ends. Per the germline V gene, CDR1 is SQVTM and CDR2 is ANQGSEA. The CDR3 runs to 11 residues.

The chain recombines TRBV6-1 with TRBJ2-1; D is unresolved. The V and J ends lost 3 bases and 9 bases respectively, with 15 bases between them. The CDR3 consists of 14 residues. Looked up from germline, CDR1 is MNHNS and CDR2 is SASEGT. The CDR3, as DNA: TGTGCCAGCAGTGAGCCTGCCTTGGTGGGTGAGCAGTTCTTC. Translation gives CASSEPALVGEQFF.

The chain joins TRBV10-3 to TRBJ2-3; no definite D call. CDR1 ENHRY and CDR2 SYGVKD come from the germline V gene. Trimming removed 6 bases from V and 6 bases from J, with 16 bases in between. CDR3 length equals 14 residues. The CDR3 loop reads CAISKERDSDTQYF. For the CDR3, the DNA is TGTGCCATCAGCAAAGAAAGGGATTCGGATACGCAGTATTTT.

This clonotype was observed many times. The V and J genes are TRBV5-1 and TRBJ2-5; possible D gene TRBD1, 8 bases. The CDR3 sequence is 16 residues long. The V gene's germline CDR1 is SGHRS and CDR2 YFSETQ. V lost 4 bases and J 6 bases, leaving 22 bases between the germline ends. The CDR3 sequence: CASSNDRGGGEKTQYF. CDR3 coding DNA: TGCGCCAGCAGCAACGACAGGGGAGGGGGTGAAAAGACCCAGTACTTC.

This chain links TRBV11-2 with TRBJ2-5, with D perhaps TRBD2 (6 bases). TRBJ2-1 matches the DNA end more closely, so the J call is doubtful. CDR3 size: 14 residues. The germline CDR1 and CDR2 sequences are SGHAT and FQNNGV. CDR3 amino acids: CASSLPMRGYEQFF. The CDR3 DNA follows: TGTGCCAGCAGCTTACCAATGCGGGGATATGAGCAGTTCTTC.

V is TRBV29-1 and J is TRBJ2-1; 8 bases are shared with TRBD2. This CDR3 spans 15 amino acids. Germline V gives CDR1 SQVTM, CDR2 ANQGSEA. The V and J ends lost 0 bases and 8 bases, in that order; junction bases with no gene match: 9. DNA for the CDR3: TGCAGCGTTGAAGATGGGGGACTAGTTATCTATGAGCAGTTCTTC. This encodes CSVEDGGLVIYEQFF.